This T cell receptor (beta chain) is from a study of T cell changes during pregnancy in multiple sclerosis. Clones were read by immunoSEQ multiplex PCR, and TCRdb kept only the in-frame ones, dropping some. The sample records roughly 34,000 clones, about 90% being singletons. Deletions cut 5 bases from V and 0 bases from J, with 25 bases between. Germline lookup yields CDR1 SEHNR and CDR2 FQNEAQ (reference sequence). The CDR3 sequence is 19 residues long. This receptor was identified in a female donor with multiple sclerosis, enrolled in a pregnancy study. The sequenced sample was CD8+ T cells from peripheral blood mononuclear cells, obtained in the third trimester of pregnancy. The V and J genes are TRBV7-9 and TRBJ1-1; D unresolved. DNA of the CDR3: TGTGCCAGCAGCCCCAGACCTACCCGGGGTGGATACATGAACACTGAAGCTTTCTTT. This translates into CASSPRPTRGGYMNTEAFF.